The present TCR beta chain was sequenced within a study of technical replicates of blood from four donors. The CDR3 extends over 17 amino acids. Trimming cost V 3 bases and J 2 bases; bases outside gene matches: 7. CDR1 and CDR2 from the germline V gene are SNHLY and FYNNEI. Sequencing used immunoSEQ multiplex PCR; TCRdb keeps in-frame clones, though not all of them. The table lists approximately 59,000 clones, around 85% of them singletons. The chain carries TRBV2 and TRBJ1-3, with 10 bases fitting TRBD1. The sequencing sample was made of PBMCs. This clonotype originated in a human donor in good health. Some clones in this sample may be carry-over from other donors' samples. In nucleotides, the CDR3 is TGTGCCAGCAGTGAGTTTCGGACAGGGGGAACTGGAAACACCATATATTTT. Translated, it gives CASSEFRTGGTGNTIYF.